The clone carrying this TCR beta chain has a single count. J lost 8 bases, V lost 0 bases, and 12 bases had no gene match. The CDR3 length is 16 residues. CDR1 and CDR2 from the germline V gene are SGHRS and YFSETQ. These data are taken from a study of blood T cell repertoires in COVID-19. Looking at the study overall: Whether acute or convalescent, the COVID-19 samples came from the United States, Italy and Spain. In each case, the material was cDNA or gDNA derived from T cells, B-cell-depleted T cells, or PBMCs.

Per the authors' pipeline: Nucleated cell counts were estimated from reference gene primer amplification. The method was immunoSEQ multiplex PCR; TCRdb's version includes in-frame clones alone and lacks a portion of them. The DNA was the basis for D and trimming; V, J and clone size are from that table. Of about 49,000 clones in the sample, 85% to 90% were seen once. The chain uses TRBV5-1 and TRBJ1-2, with 8 bases fitting TRBD1. The sequencing sample was made of peripheral blood. This TCR derives from a man older than 75 with acute or convalescent COVID-19. The CDR3 protein is CASSLAPVGQGGGYTF. The CDR3 DNA is TGCGCCAGCAGCTTGGCCCCGGTTGGACAGGGAGGCGGCTACACCTTC.